The 30 T cell receptor beta chains listed next were all sequenced from one sample in a study of blood T cell repertoires in COVID-19. Sequencing used immunoSEQ multiplex PCR; TCRdb keeps in-frame clones, though not all of them. The table has tens of thousands of clones, less than 95% seen once. Sequencing used peripheral blood. The receptor source for this set is a man aged 45-65 years with COVID-19, enrolled during active disease.

This chain uses TRBV9 with TRBJ1-2; the D gene is possibly TRBD1 (5 bases). The CDR3 is made up of 19 amino acids. The germline CDR1 and CDR2 sequences are SGDLS and YYNGEE. Trimming cost V 4 bases and J 5 bases, with 30 bases left between them. The CDR3 loop reads CASSSQSGMRNRITYGYTF. The CDR3 DNA reads TGTGCCAGCAGCTCTCAGTCAGGGATGAGGAACCGTATAACATATGGCTACACCTTC.

V usage is TRBV7-2 and J usage is TRBJ1-2; D may be TRBD1 (5 bases). The CDR3 covers 14 residues. Germline V gives CDR1 SGHTA, CDR2 FQGNSA. The germline V and J ends were trimmed by 1 base and 4 bases, with 10 bases remaining between them. The CDR3 DNA sequence: TGTGCCAGCAGCTTAGGGGGGGGTGGCTATGGCTACACCTTC. Translating it yields CASSLGGGGYGYTF.

The rearrangement links TRBV2 to TRBJ1-2; a possible D gene is TRBD1 (5 bases). CDR1 and CDR2 (germline): SNHLY, FYNNEI. CDR3 size: 14 residues. Deletions cut 0 bases from V and 2 bases from J, with 7 bases between. Here the CDR3 DNA reads TGTGCCAGCAGTGAAGCGGCAGGGAACTATGGCTACACCTTC. Its translation: CASSEAAGNYGYTF.

The gene calls are TRBV19 and TRBJ2-1, with a tentative D call TRBD2 (6 bases). CDR1 LNHDA and CDR2 SQIVND come from the germline V gene (reference sequence). V gave up 6 bases and J gave up 3 bases, with 15 bases separating them. There are 15 residues in the CDR3. The CDR3 DNA reads as TGTGCCAGTAGATCGGAGGGGATAAGCTACAATGAGCAGTTCTTC. It codes for CASRSEGISYNEQFF. Full variable domain (remainder filled in from reference TRBV19 and TRBJ2-1): DGGITQSPKYLFRKEGQNVTLSCEQNLNHDAMYWYRQDPGQGLRLIYYSQIVNDFQKGDIAEGYSVSREKKESFPLTVTSAQKNPTAFYLCASRSEGISYNEQFFGPGTRLTVL.

The chain links TRBV19 to TRBJ1-5, with 8 bases lining up with TRBD1. The V gene end was trimmed by 6 bases and the J gene end by 7 bases; junction bases not matched to a gene: 14. This CDR3 has 16 amino acids. Germline CDR1 LNHDA, CDR2 SQIVND (reference sequence). The CDR3 DNA sequence: TGTGCCAGTAGGACTACCCGGACAGGGATGTCACAGCCCCAGCATTTT. The encoded protein is CASRTTRTGMSQPQHF.

The genes are TRBV7-2 and TRBJ1-5; the match to TRBD1 covers 9 bases. This CDR3 comprises 17 residues. V lost 5 bases, J lost 9 bases, and 17 bases stayed unmatched. Per the germline V gene, CDR1 is SGHTA and CDR2 is FQGNSA. The CDR3 coding sequence is TGTGCCAGCAGCCTCCAACCGGGACAGGGTGGGGGCCGGCCCCAGCATTTT. Its translation is CASSLQPGQGGGRPQHF.

The chain combines TRBV9 with TRBJ1-4; TRBD1 matches 8 bases. The CDR3 is 18 amino acids. V gave up 3 bases and J gave up 6 bases; unmatched junction bases: 16. From germline, CDR1 is SGDLS and CDR2 YYNGEE. The DNA for the CDR3 is TGTGCCAGCAGCGGACTGACAGGGGCCAGTCCGTCCGATGAAAAACTGTTTTTT. Translating gives CASSGLTGASPSDEKLFF.

This chain joins TRBV6-2 or TRBV6-3 and TRBJ2-3, with 14 bases matching TRBD2. The CDR3 length is 19 residues. The V gene end was trimmed by 0 bases and the J gene end by 2 bases; junction bases not matched to a gene: 7. Germline V gives CDR1 MNHEY, CDR2 SVGEGT. CDR3 in DNA: TGTGCCAGCAGTTACTCTGGGACTAGCGGGAGTTGGAACACAGATACGCAGTATTTT. Its translation is CASSYSGTSGSWNTDTQYF.

The chain links TRBV7-2 to TRBJ2-2; D is unresolved. From germline, CDR1 is SGHTA and CDR2 FQGNSA. V lost 0 bases, J lost 5 bases, and 7 bases lay in between. This CDR3 has 14 amino acids. CDR3 loop: CASSLALRTGELFF. The DNA for the CDR3 is TGTGCCAGCAGCTTAGCGCTCAGAACCGGGGAGCTGTTTTTT.

The chain employs TRBV18 and TRBJ2-5, with 9 bases aligning to TRBD1. Per the germline V gene, CDR1 is KGHSH and CDR2 is LQKENI. V dropped 4 bases and J dropped 1; count of bases not matched to a gene: 1. This CDR3 has 14 amino acids. CDR3 protein: CASSQGQGQETQYF. As DNA, the CDR3 is TGTGCCAGCTCACAGGGACAGGGCCAAGAGACCCAGTACTTC.

The J gene is TRBJ1-6, the V gene TRBV27, with 7 positions matching TRBD1. The junction had 12 bases not matched to a gene; V was cut back by 6 bases and J by 10 bases. The CDR3 has 15 amino acids. Germline loops: CDR1 MNHEY, CDR2 SMNVEV (reference sequence). The CDR3 here is CASSFLGTDGSPLHF. CDR3 in DNA: TGTGCCAGCAGCTTCCTCGGGACAGACGGATCACCCCTCCACTTT.

J is TRBJ2-7 and V is TRBV15; weak D call: TRBD1 (5 bases). Germline-derived CDR1 and CDR2 are LNHNV and YYDKDF (reference sequence). This CDR3 region has 15 residues. The V and J ends lost 0 bases and 6 bases respectively, with 15 bases between them. This chain's CDR3 is CATSRDLGQGSEQYF. The CDR3 nucleotides read TGTGCCACCAGCAGAGATTTGGGGCAGGGATCCGAGCAGTACTTC.

The genes are TRBV2 and TRBJ1-4; TRBD1 matches 7 bases. CDR3 length equals 15 residues. Germline values: CDR1 SNHLY, CDR2 FYNNEI. With V trimmed by 6 bases and J by 7 bases, 11 bases remained unmatched. DNA of the CDR3: TGTGCCAGCAGGAGTAAAGACAGGGCGGGTGAAAAACTGTTTTTT. This gives the protein CASRSKDRAGEKLFF.

V gene TRBV6-2 or TRBV6-3 combines with J gene TRBJ2-4; D is possibly TRBD2 (5 bases). The CDR3 runs to 16 residues. Trimming removed 5 bases at V and 0 bases at J, with 14 bases between. The germline gives CDR1 MNHEY, CDR2 SVGEGT. This CDR3 is CASSPRRGLAKNIQYF. For the CDR3, the DNA is TGTGCCAGCAGTCCCCGCCGGGGATTAGCCAAAAACATTCAGTACTTC.

The CDR3 DNA is TGTGCCAGCAGTTCCTACAGGGGTCATGGCTACACCTTC. It encodes CASSSYRGHGYTF. This chain connects TRBV12-3 or TRBV12-4 to TRBJ1-2; 7 positions agree with TRBD1. The CDR3 covers 13 residues. The ends lost 4 bases at V and 6 bases at J; junction bases unmatched: 5.

The CDR3 DNA is TGTGCCACGGCTAAAAAGAGACAGGGCAAAATCCAAGAGACCCAGTACTTC. It yields the protein CATAKKRQGKIQETQYF. This chain connects TRBV19 to TRBJ2-5; 7 positions match TRBD1. The CDR3 sequence is 17 residues long. Germline V gene lookup returns CDR1 LNHDA and CDR2 SQIVND (reference sequence). With V trimmed by 10 bases and J by 1 base, 18 bases remained unmatched.

The chain links TRBV9 to TRBJ1-2; D is unclear. This CDR3 has 14 residues. The ends were cut back, 2 bases at V and 4 bases at J, with 12 bases in the middle. Germline loops: CDR1 SGDLS, CDR2 YYNGEE. CDR3 sequence: CASSVMSGLYGYTF. The CDR3 nucleotides read TGTGCCAGCAGCGTTATGAGCGGACTCTATGGCTACACCTTC. The complete variable domain, with remaining parts taken from reference TRBV9 and TRBJ1-2, reads DSGVTQTPKHLITATGQRVTLRCSPRSGDLSVYWYQQSLDQGLQFLIQYYNGEERAKGNILERFSAQQFPDLHSELNLSSLELGDSALYFCASSVMSGLYGYTFGSGTRLTVV.

This clone occurred once. This CDR3 is CASRARTGQGYTF. CDR3 in DNA: TGTGCCAGCAGAGCCCGTACAGGTCAAGGCTACACCTTC. The rearrangement joins TRBV6-5 to TRBJ1-2; tentative D call: TRBD1 (5 bases). The ends were cut back, 6 bases at V and 8 bases at J, with 16 bases in the middle. The CDR3 consists of 13 residues. Per the germline V gene, CDR1 is MNHEY and CDR2 is SVGAGI.

This sequence joins TRBV7-8 and TRBJ2-1, with D possibly TRBD2 on 6 matching bases. The CDR3 extends over 14 amino acids. CDR1 SGHVS and CDR2 FQNEAQ come from the germline V gene. The V gene lost 4 bases and the J gene lost 4 bases, with 11 bases spanning the gap. CDR3 sequence: CASSSRDFYNEQFF. Here the CDR3 DNA reads TGTGCCAGCAGCTCCCGGGACTTTTACAATGAGCAGTTCTTC.

This clone has more than one count but fewer than ten. Within the sample, other DNA sequences also encode this same CDR3. This chain joins TRBV11-2 and TRBJ1-2; weak D call: TRBD1 (5 bases). The V gene lost 1 base and the J gene lost 6 bases, with 15 bases spanning the gap. Germline CDR1 SGHAT, CDR2 FQNNGV. The CDR3 has 15 amino acids. The CDR3 region has the DNA TGTGCCAGCAGCTTAGGGCGGGGGTTCAGTGATGGCTACACCTTC. Protein product: CASSLGRGFSDGYTF.

J is TRBJ1-5 and V is TRBV2, with 9 bases aligning to TRBD1. Unmatched junction bases numbered 8, after V lost 7 bases and J lost 7 bases. The germline CDR1 and CDR2 sequences are SNHLY and FYNNEI. This CDR3 spans 14 amino acids. The CDR3 loop is CASTRMGQGQPQHF. DNA for the CDR3: TGTGCCAGCACCCGGATGGGACAGGGCCAGCCCCAGCATTTT.

This clone appeared a single time. V usage is TRBV2 and J usage is TRBJ1-5, with D possibly matching TRBD1 (5 bases). CDR3 length: 17 residues. Trimming took off 2 bases at V and 3 bases at J, with 17 bases between the two ends. Per germline, CDR1 SNHLY and CDR2 FYNNEI. The CDR3 bases are TGTGCCAGCAGTGAAAGATGGAGGGGATTGGACAATCAGCCCCAGCATTTT. This translates into CASSERWRGLDNQPQHF.

The chain combines TRBV10-3 with TRBJ2-5; 9 bases are shared with TRBD2. There are 13 residues in the CDR3. V dropped 3 bases and J dropped 5; count of bases not matched to a gene: 1. Germline V gene data show CDR1 as ENHRY and CDR2 as SYGVKD. The CDR3 sequence is CAISDSGSETQYF. For the CDR3, the DNA is TGTGCCATCAGTGATAGCGGGAGCGAGACCCAGTACTTC.

This clone was counted once. The V call is TRBV30, the J call TRBJ2-5; 7 bases fit TRBD1. The junction had 2 bases not matched to a gene; V was cut back by 0 bases and J by 4 bases. This CDR3 region has 13 residues. Germline CDR1 is GTSNPN and CDR2 is SVGIG (reference sequence). The CDR3 sequence: CAWSVDRAETQYF. Here the CDR3 DNA reads TGTGCCTGGAGTGTTGACAGGGCAGAGACCCAGTACTTC.

This sequence joins TRBV6-4 and TRBJ2-2; 7 nucleotides line up with TRBD2. The CDR3 has 16 residues. The germline V gene encodes CDR1 MRHNA and CDR2 SNTAGT. The junction had 5 bases not matched to a gene; V was cut back by 3 bases and J by 1 base. The CDR3 here is CASSEVRTRNTGELFF. The CDR3 DNA is TGTGCCAGCAGTGAAGTTCGGACTAGGAACACCGGGGAGCTGTTTTTT.

This chain uses TRBV5-6 with TRBJ2-3; 7 bases map to TRBD2. The CDR3 covers 15 residues. Trimming took 3 bases from V and 4 from J; bases not matched to a gene: 8. Germline lookup yields CDR1 SGHDT and CDR2 YYEEEE. The chain's CDR3 is CASSSGGRRSDTQYF. Written as DNA, the CDR3 is TGTGCCAGCAGCTCCGGGGGGAGAAGATCAGATACGCAGTATTTT.

V gene TRBV6-5 combines with J gene TRBJ2-3; 10 positions agree with TRBD2. Germline-derived CDR1 and CDR2 are MNHEY and SVGAGI. V gave up 6 bases and J gave up 5 bases; unmatched junction bases: 8. This CDR3 contains 15 residues. CDR3 coding DNA: TGTGCCAGCAGATTAGCGGGAGGCGGTGGAGATACGCAGTATTTT. Its protein product is CASRLAGGGGDTQYF.

This chain connects TRBV19 to TRBJ2-7; D is possibly TRBD2 (6 bases). In germline, CDR1 is LNHDA, CDR2 SQIVND (reference sequence). This CDR3 has 11 amino acids. In nucleotides, the CDR3 is TGTGCTACGCGGGGTGCCTACGAGCAGTACTTC. Protein sequence: CATRGAYEQYF. The full variable domain, its missing parts supplied by reference TRBV19 and TRBJ2-7, is DGGITQSPKYLFRKEGQNVTLSCEQNLNHDAMYWYRQDPGQGLRLIYYSQIVNDFQKGDIAEGYSVSREKKESFPLTVTSAQKNPTAFYLCATRGAYEQYFGPGTRLTVT.

V usage is TRBV2 and J usage is TRBJ1-5; D unresolved. Germline CDR1 is SNHLY and CDR2 is FYNNEI. CDR3 length equals 15 residues. Trimming pared 1 base from V and 0 bases from J, leaving 7 bases between. CDR3 residues: CASSEEINSNQPQHF. The CDR3 DNA is TGTGCCAGCAGTGAAGAAATTAATAGCAATCAGCCCCAGCATTTT.

This clone appeared once. The V call is TRBV6-5, the J call TRBJ2-5; TRBD1 matches 7 bases. J gave up 0 bases and V 5 bases, and 6 bases lay outside the gene matches. Per germline, CDR1 MNHEY and CDR2 SVGAGI. The CDR3 covers 15 residues. The CDR3 DNA reads as TGTGCCAGCAGTCACCCGACAGGGAACCAAGAGACCCAGTACTTC. Residues: CASSHPTGNQETQYF.